A single sample is the source of the 4 T cell receptor beta chains below, sequenced in a study of blood T cell repertoires in COVID-19. Assay used: immunoSEQ multiplex PCR; TCRdb lists only in-frame clones, some missing. The repertoire consists of some 130,000 clones, with around 89% occurring once and the leading ten covering around 3.2%. Sequencing was done on a sample of peripheral blood. The receptors originated from a man aged 60 to 69 with active or convalescent COVID-19.

The chain is built from TRBV30 and TRBJ1-2; tentatively, D is TRBD1 (5 bases). Trimming stripped 2 bases from V and 7 bases from J, with 11 bases between. The CDR3 length is 12 residues. Germline V gene sequence: CDR1 GTSNPN, CDR2 SVGIG (reference sequence). CDR3 region: CAWSPNTGGYTF. CDR3 bases: TGTGCCTGGAGTCCCAACACAGGTGGCTACACCTTC. Based on the CDR3 plus reference TRBV30 and TRBJ1-2, the full variable domain is SQTIHQWPATLVQPVGSPLSLECTVEGTSNPNLYWYRQAAGRGLQLLFYSVGIGQISSEVPQNLSASRPQDRQFILSSKKLLLSDSGFYLCAWSPNTGGYTFGSGTRLTVV.

J is TRBJ2-6 and V is TRBV14, with 11 bases that match TRBD1. Germline values: CDR1 SGHDN, CDR2 FVKESK. V lost 8 bases and J lost 0; bases outside the gene matches: 6. The CDR3 consists of 17 residues. CDR3 loop: CASLWTGGYSGANVLTF. The CDR3 DNA follows: TGTGCCAGCCTTTGGACAGGGGGCTACTCTGGGGCCAACGTCCTGACTTTC.

This rearrangement joins TRBV6-2 or TRBV6-3 to TRBJ1-1; D is unclear. The ends were cut back, 6 bases at V and 5 bases at J, with 16 bases in the middle. CDR1 and CDR2 from the germline V gene are MNHEY and SVGEGT. The CDR3 is 14 amino acids. CDR3 protein: CASSLGGGLTEAFF. The CDR3 DNA reads as TGTGCCAGCAGCCTGGGTGGTGGGCTAACTGAAGCTTTCTTT.

J is TRBJ2-7 and V is TRBV7-2; TRBD2 agrees at 10 bases. In germline, CDR1 is SGHTA, CDR2 FQGNSA. The CDR3 has 15 amino acids. J gave up 2 bases and V 6 bases, and 7 bases lay outside the gene matches. DNA for the CDR3: TGTGCCAGCAGTCGGGCAGCGGGGGGGACCTACGAGCAGTACTTC. Translation gives CASSRAAGGTYEQYF.